This record concerns one T cell receptor beta chain sequence. The target antigen is unknown. This sample is part of a study of T cells in localized non-small cell lung cancer. Study-wide findings and caveats: Of the top 100 tumor clones, median around 55 were in adjacent lung, 25 to 35 among its top 100. Maximal T cell clonality occurred in uninvolved adjacent lung, with tumor ranking below it.

Produced via immunoSEQ multiplex PCR; TCRdb's table is partial and in-frame only. The sample lists fewer than 30,000 clones, 84% occurring once. Sequencing was performed on peripheral blood mononuclear cells, taken before any cancer treatment. The source of this sequence is a man between 35 and 75 years old with stage III lung adenocarcinoma.

The DNA of the CDR3 is TGTGCCAGCAGTATCCAGGTTTTTGAGCCCCAGCATTTT. Translating gives CASSIQVFEPQHF. The chain combines TRBV6-1 with TRBJ1-5; unclear D gene. The V end was cut by 5 bases, the J end by 8 bases, with 13 bases between. CDR3 length equals 13 residues. Germline assignment: CDR1 MNHNS and CDR2 SASEGT.